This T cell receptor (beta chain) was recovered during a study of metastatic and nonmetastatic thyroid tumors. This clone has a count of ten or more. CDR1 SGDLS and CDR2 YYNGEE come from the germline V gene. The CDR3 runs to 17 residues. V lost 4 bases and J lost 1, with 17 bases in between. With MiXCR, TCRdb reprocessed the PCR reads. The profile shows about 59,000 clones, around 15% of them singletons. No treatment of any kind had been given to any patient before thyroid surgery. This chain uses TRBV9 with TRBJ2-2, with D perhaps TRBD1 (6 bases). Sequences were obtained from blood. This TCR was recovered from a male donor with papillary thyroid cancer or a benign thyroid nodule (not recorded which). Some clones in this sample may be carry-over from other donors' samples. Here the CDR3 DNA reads TGTGCCAGCAGCTTGTTCCTCACAGGGCAGAACACCGGGGAGCTGTTTTTT. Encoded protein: CASSLFLTGQNTGELFF. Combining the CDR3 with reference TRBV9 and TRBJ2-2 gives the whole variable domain DSGVTQTPKHLITATGQRVTLRCSPRSGDLSVYWYQQSLDQGLQFLIQYYNGEERAKGNILERFSAQQFPDLHSELNLSSLELGDSALYFCASSLFLTGQNTGELFFGEGSRLTVL.